The clone carrying this T cell receptor beta chain was observed a handful of times. Its antigen is unknown. Other DNA sequences within the sample encode an identical CDR3. CDR3 length: 14 amino acids. The V end was cut by 3 bases, the J end by 1 base, with 6 bases between. Per germline, CDR1 LNHDA and CDR2 SQIVND (reference sequence). Generated by immunoSEQ multiplex PCR, the TCRdb table keeps only in-frame clones and is missing some. The data hold about 2,200,000 clones, with 85% to 95% observed a single time. This entry comes from a study of shared clonotypes between healthy human individuals. Study-wide findings and caveats: A handful of donors held roughly 5% of naive CD4 clonotypes in common. Generally, estimated richness proved larger in naive subsets than it did in memory subsets.

Only CD45RO-negative cells positively selected for CCR7 counted as naive CD8 cells, so terminally differentiated effector memory CD45RA+ cells were excluded. This chain joins TRBV19 and TRBJ2-2, with unresolved D. The clonotype originates from a man between 18 and 35 years old in good health. Some clones in this sample may be carry-over from other donors' samples. Specimen: naive CD8+ T cells from PBMCs. The CDR3 DNA sequence: TGTGCCAGTAGTATTACGGGGAACACCGGGGAGCTGTTTTTT. This sequence encodes CASSITGNTGELFF.